The T cell receptor beta chain described here comes from a study of CD8+ T cells in alopecia areata. Once RNA had been extracted, it was reverse transcribed into cDNA to act as the sequencing template. Clones were read by immunoSEQ multiplex PCR, and TCRdb kept only the in-frame ones, dropping some. The table lists under 200,000 clones, roughly 60% of them singletons. CDR3 size: 12 residues. The V end was cut by 3 bases, the J end by 7 bases, with 7 bases between. Germline loops: CDR1 MGHDK, CDR2 SYGVNS. Treatment noted: oral pan-JAK inhibitor, 5-10 mg twice daily. Lesional scalp tissue (obtained by punch biopsy) and peripheral blood were collected from alopecia areata patients.

The input for sequencing was CD4+ T cells sorted from blood, taken at week 24, from a patient treated with tofacitinib. The chain combines TRBV25-1 with TRBJ2-1; D unresolved. The TCR originated in a human donor with alopecia areata. The CDR3 reads CASSENWNEQFF. The CDR3 nucleotides read TGTGCCAGCAGTGAGAATTGGAATGAGCAGTTCTTC.